This T cell receptor beta chain comes out of a study of control samples from healthy donors and cancer patients (TCRdb year 2020). For this clone: Its recognized antigen is unknown. No much larger clonotype is one base removed from it; base qualities were not supplied.

The cysteine opens and the phenylalanine closes a CDR3 of 18 amino acids. Solely the CDR3 DNA is kept, with 54 bases framed from the first base. Looking up the germline V gene yields CDR1 KGHDR and CDR2 SFDVKD. V loses 4 bases of germline sequence and J loses 5 bases, and the interval between the two ends is 25 bases. Library prep was done by the immunoSEQ multiplex PCR assay. As stored in TCRdb, this immuneACCESS dataset retains in-frame rearrangements with V and J assigned. A fraction of the clones does not appear; measured against another copy, unresolved V genes explain less than half of the discrepancy, and the remainder lacks a known reason. This sample lists approximately 110,000 clones; approximately 89% were detected once. The ten largest clonotypes hold 7.8% of the sample.

This sequence uses TRBV24-1 and TRBJ1-2, with a tentative D gene TRBD1 over 6 matching bases. Sequencing was done on a sample of blood. The receptor's source is a woman aged 18-29 years in good health. The DNA sequence is as follows: TGTGCCACCAGTGAGCAGGTGAGGACAGAGTTCTTTGTTTATGGCTACACCTTC. Translated, this gives CATSEQVRTEFFVYGYTF.